The 23 T cell receptor beta chains below were found in one sample sequenced in a study of blood T cell repertoires in COVID-19. Measured with immunoSEQ multiplex PCR; TCRdb has only the in-frame clones, and not every one. The sample contains roughly 80,000 clones, 75% to 90% of which appear only once. Sequencing input: peripheral blood. The receptors stem from a man aged 50 or older with active COVID-19.

The chain is built from TRBV27 and TRBJ2-7, with TRBD1 matching over 8 bases. With V trimmed by 6 bases and J by 1 base, 8 bases remained unmatched. CDR3 length equals 15 residues. Germline V CDR1 and CDR2: MNHEY, SMNVEV (reference sequence). The CDR3 coding sequence is TGTGCCAGCAGACCCACCGGGACAGGATCCTACGAGCAGTACTTC. Residues: CASRPTGTGSYEQYF.

The CDR3 region has the DNA TGTGCCAGCAGTCGAACAGGGGTGGAAGAGACCCAGTACTTC. This sequence encodes CASSRTGVEETQYF. This chain links TRBV7-2 with TRBJ2-5; TRBD1 agrees at 7 bases. Germline V CDR1 and CDR2: SGHTA, FQGNSA. The CDR3 consists of 14 residues. V shed 6 bases and J 3 bases; nucleotides not matched to a gene: 7. Full variable domain (missing parts from reference TRBV7-2 and TRBJ2-5): GAGVSQSPSNKVTEKGKDVELRCDPISGHTALYWYRQSLGQGLEFLIYFQGNSAPDKSGLPSDRFSAERTGGSVSTLTIQRTQQEDSAVYLCASSRTGVEETQYFGPGTRLLVL.

The count of this clone is one. This rearrangement joins TRBV9 to TRBJ2-3; D may be TRBD2 (6 bases). Trimming cost V 3 bases and J 0 bases, with 14 bases left between them. Per the germline V gene, CDR1 is SGDLS and CDR2 is YYNGEE. The CDR3 length is 16 residues. The CDR3: CASSASLASSTDTQYF. The DNA for the CDR3 is TGTGCCAGCAGCGCCTCACTAGCATCTAGCACAGATACGCAGTATTTT.

The CDR3 loop is CAWSSQAAGNEQYF. DNA of the CDR3: TGTGCCTGGAGCTCACAGGCGGCGGGGAACGAGCAGTACTTC. The chain recombines TRBV30 with TRBJ2-7, with a possible D match to TRBD2 (6 bases). The CDR3 loop spans 14 amino acids. V was shortened by 3 bases and J by 5 bases, with 17 bases between the two germline ends. Germline lookup yields CDR1 GTSNPN and CDR2 SVGIG (reference sequence).

CDR3 bases: TGTGCCAGCAGTTTAAGGGGGAGAGGTAACAATGAGCAGTTCTTC. Encoded protein: CASSLRGRGNNEQFF. This sequence joins TRBV27 and TRBJ2-1, with TRBD1 as a possible D gene (6 bases). V lost 2 bases to trimming and J lost 5 bases, with 13 bases between them. Germline loops: CDR1 MNHEY, CDR2 SMNVEV (reference sequence). CDR3 length: 15 amino acids.

V and J are TRBV10-2 and TRBJ1-4; 11 positions match TRBD1. V was clipped by 4 bases and J by 7 bases; unmatched bases: 11. CDR1 and CDR2 (germline): WSHSY, SAAADI. This CDR3 region has 17 residues. In DNA form, the CDR3 reads TGCGCCAGCAGTGGAGGACAGGGGGCGTCGGTGGGTGAAAAACTGTTTTTT. Translation: CASSGGQGASVGEKLFF.

This sequence joins TRBV24-1 and TRBJ2-3; tentative D call: TRBD2 (6 bases). The CDR3 loop spans 18 amino acids. V was cut by 2 bases and J by 3 bases, with 20 bases left in between. Germline-derived CDR1 and CDR2 are KGHDR and SFDVKD. CDR3 nucleotides: TGTGCCACCAGTGATTCGTATCCGGTGCGGGGTGGGACAGATACGCAGTATTTT. Translated, it gives CATSDSYPVRGGTDTQYF.

The chain links TRBV6-5 to TRBJ2-7; tentative D call: TRBD1 (6 bases). CDR1 is MNHEY, CDR2 SVGAGI, per germline. Deletions cut 6 bases from V and 3 bases from J, with 9 bases between. This CDR3 has 12 residues. The CDR3 nucleotides are TGTGCCAGCAGCTTACAGGGCTACGAGCAGTACTTC. This gives the protein CASSLQGYEQYF.

The chain has TRBV11-2 and TRBJ2-3; D might be TRBD2 (5 bases). The germline V gene has CDR1 SGHAT and CDR2 FQNNGV. CDR3 length: 16 amino acids. Trimming shortened V by 2 bases and J by 1 base, and 13 bases separated the two germline ends. The CDR3 is CASSLIGSGRTDTQYF. Written as DNA, the CDR3 is TGTGCCAGCAGCTTAATCGGCAGCGGACGCACAGATACGCAGTATTTT.

This clone was picked up one time. The V gene is TRBV19, the J gene TRBJ2-2; D is undetermined. This CDR3 contains 15 residues. Germline V lookup: CDR1 LNHDA, CDR2 SQIVND (reference sequence). Trimming shortened V by 2 bases and J by 4 bases, and 11 bases separated the two germline ends. The CDR3 sequence: CASSITGFSTGELFF. In nucleotides, the CDR3 is TGTGCCAGTAGTATAACCGGGTTCAGCACCGGGGAGCTGTTTTTT.

The rearrangement joins TRBV30 to TRBJ1-2; D gene ambiguous. Germline assignment: CDR1 GTSNPN and CDR2 SVGIG (reference sequence). Trimming stripped 7 bases from V and 12 bases from J, with 21 bases between. The CDR3 is 12 residues long. The CDR3 nucleotides are TGTGCCTCGAAGGATGGAAGACTGTTGGACACCTTC. Translated, it gives CASKDGRLLDTF.

This rearrangement joins TRBV28 to TRBJ2-1; 7 bases line up with TRBD2. Germline V gene data show CDR1 as MDHEN and CDR2 as SYDVKM. This CDR3 is 14 amino acids long. V shed 6 bases and J 1 base; nucleotides not matched to a gene: 3. CDR3 bases: TGTGCCAGCAGACTCGGGGGGTCCTACAATGAGCAGTTCTTC. The encoded protein is CASRLGGSYNEQFF.

This clone was found once. The J gene is TRBJ1-5, the V gene TRBV3-1 (or the pseudogene TRBV3-2); 7 bases are shared with TRBD1. The CDR3 covers 13 residues. Unmatched junction bases numbered 2, after V lost 4 bases and J lost 5 bases. Looked up from germline, CDR1 is LGHDT and CDR2 is YNNKEL (reference sequence). DNA of the CDR3: TGTGCCAGCAGCCCGACAGGGTATCAGCCCCAGCATTTT. It encodes CASSPTGYQPQHF.

CDR3 protein: CASRRTSGAHEQYF. The CDR3 DNA is TGTGCCAGCAGAAGGACTAGCGGGGCCCACGAGCAGTACTTC. The rearrangement uses TRBV2 and TRBJ2-7, with 12 positions matching TRBD2. The germline V gene encodes CDR1 SNHLY and CDR2 FYNNEI. The CDR3 has 14 residues. V gave up 6 bases and J gave up 5 bases; unmatched junction bases: 5.

The V gene is TRBV12-5, the J gene TRBJ2-5; D is unresolved. This CDR3 has 12 amino acids. Germline V lookup: CDR1 LGHNT, CDR2 FRNRAP. V was trimmed by 6 bases and J by 9 bases, leaving 14 bases between them. The CDR3 bases are TGTGCTAGTGGCCCCGACTCGTTGGCCCAGTACTTC. Translated, it gives CASGPDSLAQYF.

The chain recombines TRBV12-5 with TRBJ1-2, with D possibly TRBD1 on 6 matching bases. V lost 1 base, J lost 7 bases, and 10 bases lay in between. CDR1 and CDR2 from the germline V gene are LGHNT and FRNRAP. The CDR3 totals 13 residues. Here the CDR3 reads CASGLGRGGGYTF. The CDR3 region has the DNA TGTGCTAGTGGTTTGGGCAGGGGTGGTGGCTACACCTTC. The whole variable domain, filled in from reference TRBV12-5 and TRBJ1-2, reads DARVTQTPRHKVTEMGQEVTMRCQPILGHNTVFWYRQTMMQGLELLAYFRNRAPLDDSGMPKDRFSAEMPDATLATLKIQPSEPRDSAVYFCASGLGRGGGYTFGSGTRLTVV.

This clone showed up just a few times. J is TRBJ2-6 and V is TRBV5-5; weak D call: TRBD1 (5 bases). Germline V gene sequence: CDR1 SGHKS, CDR2 YYEKEE (reference sequence). Trimming took 1 base from V and 2 from J, leaving 7 bases between them. The CDR3 has 15 amino acids. The CDR3 DNA reads as TGTGCCAGCAGCTTGTGGGGCGCTGGGGCCAACGTCCTGACTTTC. This gives the protein CASSLWGAGANVLTF.

V is TRBV19 and J is TRBJ2-7, with 11 nucleotides matching TRBD1. Trimming removed 5 bases from V and 1 base from J; junction bases left unmatched: 4. The CDR3 is 15 amino acids. Per the germline V gene, CDR1 is LNHDA and CDR2 is SQIVND (reference sequence). The CDR3 DNA reads as TGTGCCAGTAGTGTCGGGACAGGGGGGTCCTACGAGCAGTACTTC. Encoded protein: CASSVGTGGSYEQYF.

The chain uses TRBV29-1 and TRBJ2-2, with D possibly matching TRBD2 (6 bases). The V and J ends lost 3 bases and 7 bases respectively, with 12 bases between them. In germline, CDR1 is SQVTM, CDR2 ANQGSEA. This CDR3 is 13 amino acids long. CDR3: CSVEGRLGGELFF. CDR3 coding DNA: TGCAGCGTTGAGGGGAGGCTCGGCGGGGAGCTGTTTTTT.

V gene TRBV7-2 combines with J gene TRBJ1-1, with 8 bases lining up with TRBD1. This CDR3 has 13 amino acids. With 5 bases clipped from V and 6 bases from J, the junction kept 5 bases outside the gene matches. Germline V gives CDR1 SGHTA, CDR2 FQGNSA. Here the CDR3 DNA reads TGTGCCAGCAGCCTGGGACAGGAGTCTGAAGCTTTCTTT. It translates to CASSLGQESEAFF.

This clone has only one observation. The chain joins TRBV7-9 to TRBJ1-1; D remains unclear. CDR3 length: 13 amino acids. V was pared by 4 bases and J by 0 bases, with 6 bases between. Per the germline V gene, CDR1 is SEHNR and CDR2 is FQNEAQ (reference sequence). The CDR3 DNA reads as TGTGCCAGCAGCTCACTGATGAACACTGAAGCTTTCTTT. Its protein is CASSSLMNTEAFF.

The chain carries TRBV6-5 and TRBJ1-2, with D unresolved. Trimming cost V 5 bases and J 6 bases, with 19 bases left between them. CDR1 and CDR2 from the germline V gene are MNHEY and SVGAGI. CDR3 size: 15 residues. Here the CDR3 reads CASSTPSGGAHGYTF. The CDR3 coding sequence is TGTGCCAGCAGTACCCCCTCGGGAGGAGCCCATGGCTACACCTTC.

The chain joins TRBV29-1 to TRBJ2-1; unclear D gene. Trimming took 4 bases from V and 10 from J, leaving 8 bases between them. Germline CDR1 is SQVTM and CDR2 is ANQGSEA. This CDR3 has 10 amino acids. The CDR3 sequence: CSVVTREQFF. DNA of the CDR3: TGCAGCGTTGTAACGCGGGAGCAGTTCTTC.